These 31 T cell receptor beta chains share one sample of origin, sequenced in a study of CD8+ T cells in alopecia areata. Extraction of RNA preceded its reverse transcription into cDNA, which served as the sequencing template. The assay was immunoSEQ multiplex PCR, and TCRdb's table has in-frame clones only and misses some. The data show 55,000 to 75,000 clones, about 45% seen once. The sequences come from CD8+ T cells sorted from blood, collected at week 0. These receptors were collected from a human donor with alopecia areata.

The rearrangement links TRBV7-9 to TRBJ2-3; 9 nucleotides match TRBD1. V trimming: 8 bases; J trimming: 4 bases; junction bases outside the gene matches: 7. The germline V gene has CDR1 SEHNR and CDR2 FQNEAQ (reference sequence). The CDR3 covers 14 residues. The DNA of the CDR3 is TGTGCCAGCTTTGGACAGGGGAGCTCAGATACGCAGTATTTT. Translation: CASFGQGSSDTQYF. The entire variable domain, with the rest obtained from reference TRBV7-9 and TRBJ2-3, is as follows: DTGVSQNPRHKITKRGQNVTFRCDPISEHNRLYWYRQTLGQGPEFLTYFQNEAQLEKSRLLSDRFSAERPKGSFSTLEIQRTEQGDSAMYLCASFGQGSSDTQYFGPGTRLTVL.

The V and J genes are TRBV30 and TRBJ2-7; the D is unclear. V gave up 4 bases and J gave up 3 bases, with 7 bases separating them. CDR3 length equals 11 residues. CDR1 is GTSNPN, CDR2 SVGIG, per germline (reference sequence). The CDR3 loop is CAWTASYEQYF. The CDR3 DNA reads TGTGCCTGGACGGCTAGCTACGAGCAGTACTTC.

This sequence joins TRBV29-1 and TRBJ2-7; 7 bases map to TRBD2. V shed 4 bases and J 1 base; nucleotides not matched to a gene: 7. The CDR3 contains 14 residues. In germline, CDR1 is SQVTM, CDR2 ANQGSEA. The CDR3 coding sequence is TGCAGCGTTGGGGGAGGGAGGGCATCCTACGAGCAGTACTTC. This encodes CSVGGGRASYEQYF.

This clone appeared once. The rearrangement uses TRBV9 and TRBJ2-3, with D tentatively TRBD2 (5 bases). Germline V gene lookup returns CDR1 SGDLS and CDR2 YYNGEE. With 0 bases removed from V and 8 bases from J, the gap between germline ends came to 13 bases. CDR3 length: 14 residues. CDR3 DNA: TGTGCCAGCAGCGTAGCGCTAGGAGGATCTACGCAGTATTTT. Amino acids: CASSVALGGSTQYF.

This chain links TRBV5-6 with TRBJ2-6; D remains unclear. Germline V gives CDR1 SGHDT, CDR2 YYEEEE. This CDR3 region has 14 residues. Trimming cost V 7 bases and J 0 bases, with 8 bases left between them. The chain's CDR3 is CASLKGSGANVLTF. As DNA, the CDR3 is TGTGCCAGCTTGAAGGGCTCTGGGGCCAACGTCCTGACTTTC. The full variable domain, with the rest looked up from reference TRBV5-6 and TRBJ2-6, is DAGVTQSPTHLIKTRGQQVTLRCSPKSGHDTVSWYQQALGQGPQFIFQYYEEEERQRGNFPDRFSGHQFPNYSSELNVNALLLGDSALYLCASLKGSGANVLTFGAGSRLTVL.

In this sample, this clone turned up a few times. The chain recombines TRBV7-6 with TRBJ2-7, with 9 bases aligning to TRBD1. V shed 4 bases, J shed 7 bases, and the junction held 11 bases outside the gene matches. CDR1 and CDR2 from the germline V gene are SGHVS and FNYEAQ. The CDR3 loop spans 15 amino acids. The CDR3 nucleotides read TGTGCCAGCAGCTCGCAAACCGGGACAGGGCGGGAGCAGTACTTC. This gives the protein CASSSQTGTGREQYF.

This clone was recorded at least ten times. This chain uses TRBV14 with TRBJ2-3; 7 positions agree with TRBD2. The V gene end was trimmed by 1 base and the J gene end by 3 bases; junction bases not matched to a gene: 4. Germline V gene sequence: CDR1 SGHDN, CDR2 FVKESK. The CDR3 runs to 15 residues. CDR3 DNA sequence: TGTGCCAGCAGCCAAGGGGCGGGAGCGACAGATACGCAGTATTTT. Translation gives CASSQGAGATDTQYF.

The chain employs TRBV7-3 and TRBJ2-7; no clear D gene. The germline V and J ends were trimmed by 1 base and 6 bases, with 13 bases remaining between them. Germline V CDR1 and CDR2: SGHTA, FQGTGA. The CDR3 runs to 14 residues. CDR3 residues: CASSLNGPSSEQYF. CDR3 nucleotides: TGTGCCAGCAGCTTAAATGGTCCGTCCAGCGAGCAGTACTTC.

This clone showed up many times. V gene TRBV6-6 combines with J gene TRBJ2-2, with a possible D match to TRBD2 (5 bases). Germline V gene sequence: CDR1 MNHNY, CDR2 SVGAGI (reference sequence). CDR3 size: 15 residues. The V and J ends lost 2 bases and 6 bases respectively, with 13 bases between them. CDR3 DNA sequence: TGTGCCAGCAGTTACGAAGTAGGGAGTCCCGGGGAGCTGTTTTTT. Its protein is CASSYEVGSPGELFF.

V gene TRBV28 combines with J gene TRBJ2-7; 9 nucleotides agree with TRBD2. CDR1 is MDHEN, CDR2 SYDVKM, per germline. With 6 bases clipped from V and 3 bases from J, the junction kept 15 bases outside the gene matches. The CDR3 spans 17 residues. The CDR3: CASRAPGLAREGYEQYF. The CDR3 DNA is TGTGCCAGCAGAGCCCCGGGACTAGCTAGGGAGGGCTACGAGCAGTACTTC.

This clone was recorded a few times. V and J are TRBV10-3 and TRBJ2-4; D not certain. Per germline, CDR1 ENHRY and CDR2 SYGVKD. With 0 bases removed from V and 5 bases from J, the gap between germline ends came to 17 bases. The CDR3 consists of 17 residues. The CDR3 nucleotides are TGTGCCATCAGTGAGTCGACCCCCCGGAGCGTCGAAAACATTCAGTACTTC. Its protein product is CAISESTPRSVENIQYF.

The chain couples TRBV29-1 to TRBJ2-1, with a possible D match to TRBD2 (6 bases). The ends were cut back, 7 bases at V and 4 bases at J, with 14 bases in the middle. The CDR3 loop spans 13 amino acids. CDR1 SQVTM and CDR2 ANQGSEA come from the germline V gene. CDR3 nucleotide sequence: TGCAGCGCTACCGGAGGGGTATACAATGAGCAGTTCTTC. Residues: CSATGGVYNEQFF.

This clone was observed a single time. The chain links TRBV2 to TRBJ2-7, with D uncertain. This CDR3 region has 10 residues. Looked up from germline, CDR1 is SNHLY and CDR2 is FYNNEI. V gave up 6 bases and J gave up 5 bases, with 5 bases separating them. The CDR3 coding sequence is TGTGCCAGCAGGGGAAACGAGCAGTACTTC. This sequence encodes CASRGNEQYF.

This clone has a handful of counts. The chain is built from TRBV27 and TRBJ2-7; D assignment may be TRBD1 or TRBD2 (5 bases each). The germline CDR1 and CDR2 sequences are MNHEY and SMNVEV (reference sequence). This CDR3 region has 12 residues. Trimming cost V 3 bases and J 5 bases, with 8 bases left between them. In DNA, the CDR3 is TGTGCCAGCAGTTTCGTGGGGGACGAGCAGTACTTC. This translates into CASSFVGDEQYF.

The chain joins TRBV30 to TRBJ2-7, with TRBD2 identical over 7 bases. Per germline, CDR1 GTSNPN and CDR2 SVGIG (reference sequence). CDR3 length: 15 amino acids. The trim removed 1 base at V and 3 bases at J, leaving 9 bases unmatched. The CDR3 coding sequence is TGTGCCTGGAGTGAGGTGGCGGGAGTTAACTACGAGCAGTACTTC. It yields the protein CAWSEVAGVNYEQYF.

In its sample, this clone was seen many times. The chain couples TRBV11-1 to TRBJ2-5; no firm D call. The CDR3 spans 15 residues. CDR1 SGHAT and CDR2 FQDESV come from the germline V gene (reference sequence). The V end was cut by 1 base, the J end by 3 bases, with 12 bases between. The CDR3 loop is CASSLGSALEETQYF. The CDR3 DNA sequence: TGTGCCAGCAGCTTAGGGTCGGCCTTGGAAGAGACCCAGTACTTC.

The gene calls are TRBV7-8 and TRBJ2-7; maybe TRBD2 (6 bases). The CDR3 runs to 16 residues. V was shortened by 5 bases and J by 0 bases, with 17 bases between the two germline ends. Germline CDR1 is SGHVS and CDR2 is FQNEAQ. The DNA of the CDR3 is TGTGCCAGCAGCCAAGATTCGACTAGTCCCTCCTACGAGCAGTACTTC. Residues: CASSQDSTSPSYEQYF. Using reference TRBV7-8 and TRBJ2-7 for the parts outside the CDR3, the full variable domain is GAGVSQSPRYKVAKRGQDVALRCDPISGHVSLFWYQQALGQGPEFLTYFQNEAQLDKSGLPSDRFFAERPEGSVSTLKIQRTQQEDSAVYLCASSQDSTSPSYEQYFGPGTRLTVT.

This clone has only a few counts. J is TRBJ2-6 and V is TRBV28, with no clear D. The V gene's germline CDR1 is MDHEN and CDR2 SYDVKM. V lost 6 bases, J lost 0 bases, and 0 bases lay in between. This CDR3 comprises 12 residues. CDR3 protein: CASSSGANVLTF. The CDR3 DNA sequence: TGTGCCAGCAGCTCTGGGGCCAACGTCCTGACTTTC.

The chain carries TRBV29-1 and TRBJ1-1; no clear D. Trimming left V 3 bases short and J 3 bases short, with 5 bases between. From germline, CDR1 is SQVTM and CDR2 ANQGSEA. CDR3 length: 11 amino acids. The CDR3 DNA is TGCAGCGTTGACCCTTACACTGAAGCTTTCTTT. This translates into CSVDPYTEAFF. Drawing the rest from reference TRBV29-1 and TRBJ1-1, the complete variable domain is SAVISQKPSRDICQRGTSLTIQCQVDSQVTMMFWYRQQPGQSLTLIATANQGSEATYESGFVIDKFPISRPNLTFSTLTVSNMSPEDSSIYLCSVDPYTEAFFGQGTRLTVV.

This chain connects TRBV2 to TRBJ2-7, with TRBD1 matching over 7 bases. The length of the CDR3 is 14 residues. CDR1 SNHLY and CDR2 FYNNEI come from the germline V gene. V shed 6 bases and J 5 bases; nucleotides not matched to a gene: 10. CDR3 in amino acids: CASSSDRDFDEQYF. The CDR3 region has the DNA TGTGCCAGCAGCTCCGACAGGGATTTCGACGAGCAGTACTTC.

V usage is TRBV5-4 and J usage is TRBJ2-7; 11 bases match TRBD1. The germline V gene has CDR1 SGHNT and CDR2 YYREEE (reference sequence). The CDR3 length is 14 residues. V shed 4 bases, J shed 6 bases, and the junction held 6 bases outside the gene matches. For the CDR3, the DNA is TGTGCCAGCAGCCCACGGACAGGGGGCGGCGAGCAGTACTTC. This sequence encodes CASSPRTGGGEQYF.

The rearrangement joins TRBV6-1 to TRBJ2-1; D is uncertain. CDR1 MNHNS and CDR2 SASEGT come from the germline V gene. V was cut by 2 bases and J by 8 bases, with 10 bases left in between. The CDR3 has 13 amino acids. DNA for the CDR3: TGTGCCAGCAGTGAATTCTGGGCATATGAGCAGTTCTTC. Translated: CASSEFWAYEQFF.

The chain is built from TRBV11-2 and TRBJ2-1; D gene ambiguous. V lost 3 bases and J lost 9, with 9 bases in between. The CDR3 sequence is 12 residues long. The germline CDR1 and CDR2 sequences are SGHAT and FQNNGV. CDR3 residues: CASSFVRGEQFF. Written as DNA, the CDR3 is TGTGCCAGCAGCTTCGTCCGTGGTGAGCAGTTCTTC. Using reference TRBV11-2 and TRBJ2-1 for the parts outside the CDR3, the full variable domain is EAGVAQSPRYKIIEKRQSVAFWCNPISGHATLYWYQQILGQGPKLLIQFQNNGVVDDSQLPKDRFSAERLKGVDSTLKIQPAKLEDSAVYLCASSFVRGEQFFGPGTRLTVL.

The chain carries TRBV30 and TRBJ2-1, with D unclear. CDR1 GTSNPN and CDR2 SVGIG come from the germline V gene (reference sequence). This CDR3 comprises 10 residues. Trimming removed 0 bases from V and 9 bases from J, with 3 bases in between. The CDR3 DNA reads TGTGCCTGGAGTGTGGGTGAGCAGTTCTTC. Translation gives CAWSVGEQFF.

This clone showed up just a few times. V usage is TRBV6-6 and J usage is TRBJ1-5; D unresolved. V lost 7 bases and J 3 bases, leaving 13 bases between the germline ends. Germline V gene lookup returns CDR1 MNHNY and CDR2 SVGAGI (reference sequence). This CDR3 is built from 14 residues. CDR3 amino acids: CASTFSADNQPQHF. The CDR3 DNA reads TGTGCCAGCACCTTCTCCGCAGACAATCAGCCCCAGCATTTT.

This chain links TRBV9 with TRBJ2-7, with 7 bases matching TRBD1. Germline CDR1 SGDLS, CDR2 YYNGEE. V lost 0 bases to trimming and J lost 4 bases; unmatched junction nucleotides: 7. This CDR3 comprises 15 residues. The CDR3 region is CASSVGGGPPYEQYF. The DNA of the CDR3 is TGTGCCAGCAGCGTAGGAGGGGGCCCGCCGTACGAGCAGTACTTC. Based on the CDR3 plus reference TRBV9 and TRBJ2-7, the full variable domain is DSGVTQTPKHLITATGQRVTLRCSPRSGDLSVYWYQQSLDQGLQFLIQYYNGEERAKGNILERFSAQQFPDLHSELNLSSLELGDSALYFCASSVGGGPPYEQYFGPGTRLTVT.

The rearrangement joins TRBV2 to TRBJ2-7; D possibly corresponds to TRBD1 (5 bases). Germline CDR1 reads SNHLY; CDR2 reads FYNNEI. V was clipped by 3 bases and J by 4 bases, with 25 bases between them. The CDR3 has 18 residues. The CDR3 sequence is CASSEPQASPLKTYEQYF. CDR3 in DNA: TGTGCCAGCAGTGAGCCACAGGCATCCCCACTGAAGACATACGAGCAGTACTTC.

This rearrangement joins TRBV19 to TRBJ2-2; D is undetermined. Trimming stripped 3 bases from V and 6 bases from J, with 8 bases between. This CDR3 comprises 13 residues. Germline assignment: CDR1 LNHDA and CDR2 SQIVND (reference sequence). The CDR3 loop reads CASSIPPPGELFF. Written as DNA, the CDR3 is TGTGCCAGTAGTATCCCTCCCCCCGGGGAGCTGTTTTTT.

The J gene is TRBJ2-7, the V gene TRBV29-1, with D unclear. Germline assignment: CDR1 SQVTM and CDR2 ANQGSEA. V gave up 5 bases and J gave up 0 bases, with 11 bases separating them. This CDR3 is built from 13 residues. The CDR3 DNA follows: TGCAGCGTTCAGGACGGTGCCTCCTACGAGCAGTACTTC. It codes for CSVQDGASYEQYF.

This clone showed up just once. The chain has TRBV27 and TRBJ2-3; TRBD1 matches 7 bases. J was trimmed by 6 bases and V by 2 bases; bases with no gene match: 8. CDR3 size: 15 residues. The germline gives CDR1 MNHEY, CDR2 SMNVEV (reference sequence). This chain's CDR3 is CASSLRQGRQDTQYF. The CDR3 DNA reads TGTGCCAGCAGTTTACGACAGGGCCGGCAGGATACGCAGTATTTT.

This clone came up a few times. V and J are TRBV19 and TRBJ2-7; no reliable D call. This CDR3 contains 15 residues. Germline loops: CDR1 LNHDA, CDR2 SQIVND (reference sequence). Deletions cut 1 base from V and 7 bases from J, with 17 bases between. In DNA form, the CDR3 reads TGTGCCAGTAGTATAGGCACACCGAACATCTGGGAGCAGTACTTC. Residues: CASSIGTPNIWEQYF.